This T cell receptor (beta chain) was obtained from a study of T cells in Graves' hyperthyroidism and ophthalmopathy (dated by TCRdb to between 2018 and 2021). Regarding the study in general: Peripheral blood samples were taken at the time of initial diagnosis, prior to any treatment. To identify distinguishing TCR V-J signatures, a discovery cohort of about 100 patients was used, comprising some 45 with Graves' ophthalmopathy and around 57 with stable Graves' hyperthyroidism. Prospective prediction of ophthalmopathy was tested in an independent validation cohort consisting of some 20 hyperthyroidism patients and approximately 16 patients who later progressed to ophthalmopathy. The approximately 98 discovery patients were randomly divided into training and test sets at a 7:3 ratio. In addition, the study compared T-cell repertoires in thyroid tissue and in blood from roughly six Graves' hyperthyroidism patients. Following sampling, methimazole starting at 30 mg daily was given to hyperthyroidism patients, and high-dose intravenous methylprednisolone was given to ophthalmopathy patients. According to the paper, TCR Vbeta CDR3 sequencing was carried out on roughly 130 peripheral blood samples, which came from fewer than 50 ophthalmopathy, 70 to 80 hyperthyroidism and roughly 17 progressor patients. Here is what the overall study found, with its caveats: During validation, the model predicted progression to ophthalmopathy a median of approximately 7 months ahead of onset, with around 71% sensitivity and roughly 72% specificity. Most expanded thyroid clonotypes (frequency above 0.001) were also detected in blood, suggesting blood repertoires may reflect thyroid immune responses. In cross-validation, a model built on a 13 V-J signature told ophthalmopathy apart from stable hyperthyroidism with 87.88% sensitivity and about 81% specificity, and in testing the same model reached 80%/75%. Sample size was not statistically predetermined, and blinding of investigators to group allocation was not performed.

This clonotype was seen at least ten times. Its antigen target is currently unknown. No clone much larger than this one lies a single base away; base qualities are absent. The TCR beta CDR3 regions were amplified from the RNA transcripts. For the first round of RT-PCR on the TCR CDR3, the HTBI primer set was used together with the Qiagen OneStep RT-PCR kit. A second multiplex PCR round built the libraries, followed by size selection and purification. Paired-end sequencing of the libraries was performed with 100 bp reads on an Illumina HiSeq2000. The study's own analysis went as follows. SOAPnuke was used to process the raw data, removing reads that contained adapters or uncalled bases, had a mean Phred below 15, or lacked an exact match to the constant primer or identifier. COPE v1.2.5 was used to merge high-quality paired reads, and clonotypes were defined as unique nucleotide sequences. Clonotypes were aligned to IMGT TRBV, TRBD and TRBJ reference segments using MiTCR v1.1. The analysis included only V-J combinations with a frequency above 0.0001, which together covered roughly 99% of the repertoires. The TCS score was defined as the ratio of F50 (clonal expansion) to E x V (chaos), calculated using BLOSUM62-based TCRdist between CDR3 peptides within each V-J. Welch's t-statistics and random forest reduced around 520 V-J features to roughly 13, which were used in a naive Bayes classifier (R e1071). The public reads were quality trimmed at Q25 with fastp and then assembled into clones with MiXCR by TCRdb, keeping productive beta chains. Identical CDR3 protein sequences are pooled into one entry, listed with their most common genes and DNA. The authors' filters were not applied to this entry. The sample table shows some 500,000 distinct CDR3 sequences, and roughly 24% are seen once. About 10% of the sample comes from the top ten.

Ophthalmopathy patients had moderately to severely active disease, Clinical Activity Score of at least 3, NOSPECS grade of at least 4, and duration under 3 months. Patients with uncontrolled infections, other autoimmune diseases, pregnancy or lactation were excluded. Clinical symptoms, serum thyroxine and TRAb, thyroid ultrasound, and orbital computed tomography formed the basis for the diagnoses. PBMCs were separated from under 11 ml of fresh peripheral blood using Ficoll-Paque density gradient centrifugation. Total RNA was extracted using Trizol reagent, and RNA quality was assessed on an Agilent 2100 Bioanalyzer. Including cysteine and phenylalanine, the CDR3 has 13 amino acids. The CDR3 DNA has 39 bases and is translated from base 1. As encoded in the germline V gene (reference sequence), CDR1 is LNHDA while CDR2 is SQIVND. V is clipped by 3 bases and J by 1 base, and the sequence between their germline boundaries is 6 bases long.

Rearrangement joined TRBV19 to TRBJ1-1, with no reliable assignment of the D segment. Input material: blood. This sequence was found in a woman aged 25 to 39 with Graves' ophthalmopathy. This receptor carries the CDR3 CASSIITNTEAFF. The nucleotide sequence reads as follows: TGTGCCAGTAGTATTATCACGAACACTGAAGCTTTCTTT.